Listed below are T cell receptor beta chains from one sample, sequenced in a study of blood T cell repertoires in COVID-19. Sequencing used immunoSEQ multiplex PCR; TCRdb keeps in-frame clones, though not all of them. Altogether roughly 240,000 clones are present, about nine tenths being singletons, with the ten largest covering over 0.75%. Material: PBMCs or T cells enriched from blood (not recorded which). All receptors come from a man aged 45-60 years who had been exposed to COVID-19. Each CDR3 is given with its conserved first and last residue. The order of the fields is J gene, clone size, D gene, V gene, CDR3 protein. D genes are given only for firm matches. Size tells how often a clone was seen (once, few, many) or the class of an expanded clone, and some rows leave it out.

>TRBJ1-1|NA|NA|TRBV20-1
CSAGSEAFF
>TRBJ1-1|NA|NA|TRBV29-1
CSVDPGGTEAFF
>TRBJ1-1|NA|TRBD1|TRBV11-2
CASSFLRGTAINEAFF
>TRBJ2-2|once|NA|TRBV18
CASSRDTGELFF
>TRBJ1-3|NA|TRBD1|TRBV7-8
CASSLLGLTGASGNTIYF
>TRBJ2-1|NA|TRBD2|TRBV11-2
CASSFSGSAYNEQFF
>TRBJ1-2|NA|NA|TRBV9
CASSVGQGSYGYTF
>TRBJ2-5|once|NA|TRBV27
CASSLRRGETQYF
>TRBJ1-2|few|TRBD1|TRBV3-1/TRBV3-2
CASSQDGQGVPSPYGYTF
>TRBJ1-2|few|TRBD1|TRBV11-2
CASSLVVSGGNYGYTF
>TRBJ1-6|NA|NA|TRBV21-1
CASSKNQGSLHF
>TRBJ1-2|NA|TRBD1|TRBV7-2
CASFLDRGFYGYTF